The rows below give T cell receptor beta chains drawn from one sample of a study of identical twins. TCRdb reprocessed the 5' RACE reads via MiXCR and lists one record per CDR3 protein. The data hold about 730,000 distinct CDR3 sequences, with less than 25% observed a single time. This sample also appeared in a second study, on T cells expressing NK-cell markers.

Sequenced material: PBMCs. These receptors all stem from a woman under 30 in good health. Each CDR3 is given with its conserved first and last residue. The order of the fields is J gene, V gene, clone size, CDR3 protein. Rows give clone size only sometimes, using once, few, many, or a class for an expanded clone.

>TRBJ1-2|TRBV12-3/TRBV12-4|many
CASSLQGGGYTF
>TRBJ1-6|TRBV5-1|few
CASRATNSPLHF
>TRBJ2-5|TRBV29-1|-
CSYKVSPLAGGLGAQYF
>TRBJ1-5|TRBV5-5|many
CASSTRGSSNQPQHF
>TRBJ2-5|TRBV20-1|-
CSAFSGGTYQETQYF
>TRBJ2-7|TRBV10-3|-
CAISEGGGLREQYF
>TRBJ2-7|TRBV10-1|-
CASSEGLANEQYF
>TRBJ2-1|TRBV13|-
CASSLSPTEGASYNEQFF
>TRBJ2-7|TRBV12-3/TRBV12-4|many
CASSAGPYEQYF
>TRBJ2-3|TRBV5-5|-
CASSNGGPGLVTDTQYF
>TRBJ2-1|TRBV7-9|-
CASSRLAGNNEQFF
>TRBJ2-2|TRBV3-1|few
CASSSGLRNTGELFF
>TRBJ2-1|TRBV20-1|many
CSAARGGNEQFF
>TRBJ2-7|TRBV20-1|-
CSARDSREITYEQYF
>TRBJ2-3|TRBV27|-
CASSSIAVHTDTQYF
>TRBJ1-1|TRBV12-3/TRBV12-4|-
CASSFKEGPMNTEAFF
>TRBJ2-1|TRBV5-1|-
CASSLGTANNEQFF
>TRBJ2-7|TRBV5-1|-
CASRLGTPQEQYF
>TRBJ2-7|TRBV29-1|few
CSVRESEQYF
>TRBJ2-3|TRBV29-1|many
CSAPGLAGFGDTQYF
>TRBJ2-7|TRBV20-1|many
CSARENRVEQYF
>TRBJ2-3|TRBV6-5|-
CASSYDGLAGTDTQYF
>TRBJ2-7|TRBV11-2|many
CASSTRTDEQYF
>TRBJ2-1|TRBV6-1|-
CASSTAPRSYNEQFF
>TRBJ2-1|TRBV20-1|few
CSARDRRLAGVLQFF
>TRBJ2-7|TRBV12-3/TRBV12-4|-
CASSPGPGRWTYEQYF
>TRBJ1-5|TRBV12-3/TRBV12-4|few
CASSSSQPQHF
>TRBJ2-1|TRBV20-1|-
CSARSLSNEQFF
>TRBJ2-7|TRBV2|few
CASGGTSGYYEQYF
>TRBJ2-7|TRBV7-3|few
CASSPRGVEDEQYF
>TRBJ2-1|TRBV27|few
CASRASGGNEQFF
>TRBJ2-7|TRBV7-2|-
CASRPGTGGIGEQYF
>TRBJ2-3|TRBV20-1|many
CSAGPGRVNTDTQYF
>TRBJ2-7|TRBV29-1|few
CSAREGWDEQYF
>TRBJ2-1|TRBV7-2|-
CASSLSGGAPLTYNEQFF
>TRBJ2-2|TRBV6-1|-
CASRDPQGGDTGELFF
>TRBJ2-7|TRBV5-1|few
CASSTAGPLYEQYF
>TRBJ2-5|TRBV12-3/TRBV12-4|many
CASSLRGAQKETQYF
>TRBJ2-3|TRBV5-1|-
CASSLTSGSRVADTQYF
>TRBJ2-7|TRBV11-2|few
CASSLRLAGSEQYF
>TRBJ2-1|TRBV3-1|-
CASSQDWRTSGGPRVNEQFF
>TRBJ2-7|TRBV12-3/TRBV12-4|-
CASSLGQNSYEQYF
>TRBJ2-1|TRBV12-3/TRBV12-4|once
CASSSTSREQFF
>TRBJ2-7|TRBV5-1|-
CASSSGTGYHYEQYF
>TRBJ2-7|TRBV4-3|-
CASSHSSGGSLAGSREQYF
>TRBJ2-7|TRBV20-1|few
CSAGTETILYEQYF
>TRBJ2-7|TRBV10-3|-
CATGTGEGGYEQYF
>TRBJ2-1|TRBV4-3|few
CASSQDIGGAYYNEQFF
>TRBJ2-3|TRBV7-3|many
CASSPHHRGRTDTQYF
>TRBJ2-7|TRBV5-1|few
CASSLEATRSYEQYF
>TRBJ2-7|TRBV3-1|-
CASSARRAVYEQYF
>TRBJ2-1|TRBV20-1|-
CSAREQTGSNYNEQFF
>TRBJ2-7|TRBV5-1|few
CASSRHDRGDYYEQYF
>TRBJ1-2|TRBV18|few
CASSPPGRQANYGYTF
>TRBJ2-1|TRBV20-1|-
CSARSGGYYNEQFF
>TRBJ2-7|TRBV7-8|many
CASSSTGSSYEQYF
>TRBJ2-3|TRBV6-1|-
CASTPDTPTTDTQYF
>TRBJ2-3|TRBV7-9|-
CASSFPHSSGDTDTQYF